The entry that follows covers one T cell receptor (beta chain) sequence. One end of the junction does not line up with germline, which may come from a read error. CDR1 and CDR2 (germline): MGHRA, YSYEKL. The CDR3 contains 19 residues. The template was RNA from unsorted bulk tissue. A modified ARM-PCR protocol with three rounds of nested PCR amplified TCRbeta. TCRdb recomputed calls from the multiplex PCR reads with MiXCR, one row per CDR3 protein. The sample shows roughly 120,000 distinct CDR3 sequences, around 82% of them seen only once. These data are taken from a study of tumor and adjacent non-tumor tissue in lung cancer.

Material: lung tumor tissue. This clonotype was obtained from a man between 65 and 85 years old with non-small cell lung cancer. V usage is TRBV4-1 and J usage is TRBJ2-6; TRBD1 is a possible D gene (5 bases). The CDR3 loop is CASIQDVSGTGSGANVLTF. In DNA form, the CDR3 reads TGCGCCAGCATCCAAGATGTTTCCGGAACAGGCTCTGGGGCCAACGTCCTGACTTTC.